This T cell receptor beta chain was obtained from a study of T cell responses to AZD1222 COVID-19 vaccine. In the study overall: Second-dose intervals near 4 or 12 weeks were combined. Study-wide results and caveats: When two AZD1222 doses had been given, Spike-specific TCR breadth and depth rose. Donors in the cohort were predominantly white British and more often female, and clonal diversity was possibly underestimated. At baseline, seropositivity was found in only six AZD1222 recipients.

Profiled with immunoSEQ multiplex PCR; TCRdb holds only in-frame clones, not every one. The data contain about 50,000 clones, about 80% of them singletons. The germline V gene encodes CDR1 SGDLS and CDR2 YYNGEE. V dropped 6 bases and J dropped 11; count of bases not matched to a gene: 9. CDR3 length equals 13 residues. With regard to this clone: The antigen is undetermined.

This clonotype was sampled from an adult in good health. Sequencing used peripheral blood, obtained on day 0 of AZD1222 vaccination. The gene calls are TRBV9 and TRBJ2-2; TRBD2 aligns across 8 bases. CDR3 coding DNA: TGTGCCAGCACCCCCGGGGGGGGTACAGAGCTGTTTTTT. Residues: CASTPGGGTELFF.